This T cell receptor beta chain is drawn from a study of cytomegalovirus exposure and HLA in healthy donors. PCR amplification relied on 60 Vbeta primers (plus 13 Jbeta primers). In the original processing: Roughly 81 million unique TCR beta chains, 9 million to 11 million shared, were counted in a later analysis. Profiled with immunoSEQ multiplex PCR; TCRdb holds only in-frame clones, not every one. That table gives V, J and clone size, and the DNA gave D and trimming. In the table there are 200,000 to 250,000 clones, 70% to 85% of which are singletons. V lost 8 bases, J lost 3 bases, and 7 bases stayed unmatched. Germline CDR1 MDHEN, CDR2 SYDVKM. The CDR3 is 14 amino acids.

The chain links TRBV28 to TRBJ1-2, with 9 bases identical to TRBD1. The sequence was collected from a woman aged 40 to 50 in good health and CMV-seronegative. Sequenced: PBMCs. This chain's CDR3 is CASLGDRVYYGYTF. CDR3 DNA sequence: TGTGCCAGCCTGGGGGACAGGGTGTACTATGGCTACACCTTC.